This T cell receptor beta chain was identified in a study of cytomegalovirus exposure and HLA in healthy donors. With 60 Vbeta and 13 Jbeta primers, the PCR was carried out. Measured with immunoSEQ multiplex PCR; TCRdb has only the in-frame clones, and not every one. The sample consists of around 200,000 clones, more than 75% of them appearing once. Germline values: CDR1 MNHEY, CDR2 SMNVEV (reference sequence). This CDR3 spans 16 amino acids. Losses at the gene ends were 4 bases for V and 4 bases for J; bases not matched to a gene: 12. Of note for this clone: The antigen is undetermined.

General study results and limits: The study put around 180 TCR beta chains on its list as cytomegalovirus-associated.

The sample was PBMCs. The origin of this receptor is a woman aged 40 to 50 in good health and CMV-seronegative. The chain couples TRBV27 to TRBJ1-1; TRBD1 agrees at 7 bases. The CDR3 reads CASSSSIPTGSTEAFF. Written as DNA, the CDR3 is TGTGCCAGCAGTTCCTCGATTCCGACAGGGAGCACTGAAGCTTTCTTT.